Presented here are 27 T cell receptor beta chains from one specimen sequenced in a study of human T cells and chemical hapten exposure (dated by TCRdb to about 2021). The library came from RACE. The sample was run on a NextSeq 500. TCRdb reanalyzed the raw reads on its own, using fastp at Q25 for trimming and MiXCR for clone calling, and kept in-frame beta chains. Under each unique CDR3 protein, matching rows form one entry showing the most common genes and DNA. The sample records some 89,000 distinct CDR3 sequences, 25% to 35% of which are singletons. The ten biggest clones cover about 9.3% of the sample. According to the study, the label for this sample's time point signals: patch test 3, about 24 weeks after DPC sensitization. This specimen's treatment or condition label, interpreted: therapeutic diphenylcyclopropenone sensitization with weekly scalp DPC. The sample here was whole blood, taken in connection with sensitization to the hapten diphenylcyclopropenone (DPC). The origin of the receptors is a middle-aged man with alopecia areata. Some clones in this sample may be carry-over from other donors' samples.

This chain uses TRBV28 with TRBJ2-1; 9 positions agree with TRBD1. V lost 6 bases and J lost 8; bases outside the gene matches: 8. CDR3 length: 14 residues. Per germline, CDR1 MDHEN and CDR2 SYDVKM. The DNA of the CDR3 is TGTGCCAGCAGAACGGGACAGGGTATTTATGAGCAGTTCTTC. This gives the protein CASRTGQGIYEQFF.

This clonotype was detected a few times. The CDR3 spells CASSPGQGYSPLHF. CDR3 in DNA: TGTGCCAGCAGCCCGGGACAGGGATATTCACCCCTCCACTTT. The rearrangement joins TRBV27 to TRBJ1-6; 9 bases agree with TRBD1. The CDR3 covers 14 residues. Per germline, CDR1 MNHEY and CDR2 SMNVEV (reference sequence). The V gene end was trimmed by 6 bases and the J gene end by 8 bases; junction bases not matched to a gene: 5.

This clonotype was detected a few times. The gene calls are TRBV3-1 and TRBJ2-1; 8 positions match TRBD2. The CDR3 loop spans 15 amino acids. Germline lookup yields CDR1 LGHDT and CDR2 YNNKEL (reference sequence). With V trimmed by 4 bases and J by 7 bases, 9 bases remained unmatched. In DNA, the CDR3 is TGTGCCAGCAGCCCTCCCAGGGCGGGAGGAAATGAGCAGTTCTTC. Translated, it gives CASSPPRAGGNEQFF.

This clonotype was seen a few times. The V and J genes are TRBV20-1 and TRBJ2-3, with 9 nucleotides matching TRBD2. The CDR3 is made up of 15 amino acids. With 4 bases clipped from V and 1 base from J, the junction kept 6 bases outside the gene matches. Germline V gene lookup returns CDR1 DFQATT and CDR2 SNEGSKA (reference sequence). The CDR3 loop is CSATLRTSGTDTQYF. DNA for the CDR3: TGCAGTGCTACGCTAAGGACTAGCGGCACAGATACGCAGTATTTT.

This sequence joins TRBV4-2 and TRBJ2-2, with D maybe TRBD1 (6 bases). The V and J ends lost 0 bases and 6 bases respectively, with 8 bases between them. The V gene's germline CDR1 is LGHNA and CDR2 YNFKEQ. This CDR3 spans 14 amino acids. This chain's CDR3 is CASSQDSGAGELFF. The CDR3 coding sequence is TGTGCCAGCAGCCAAGATTCAGGGGCCGGGGAGCTGTTTTTT.

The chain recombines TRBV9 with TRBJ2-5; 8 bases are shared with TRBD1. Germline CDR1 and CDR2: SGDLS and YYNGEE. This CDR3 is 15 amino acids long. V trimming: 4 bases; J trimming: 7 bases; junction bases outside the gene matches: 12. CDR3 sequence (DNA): TGTGCCAGCAGCCCTCTGATCGGGACAGGAGCGACCCAGTACTTC. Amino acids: CASSPLIGTGATQYF.

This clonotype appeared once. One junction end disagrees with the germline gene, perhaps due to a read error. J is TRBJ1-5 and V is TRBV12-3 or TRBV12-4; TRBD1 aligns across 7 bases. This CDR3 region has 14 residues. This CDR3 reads CASSLDRDNQPQHF. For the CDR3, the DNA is TGTGCCAGCAGCTTAGACAGGGATAATCAGCCCCAGCATTTT.

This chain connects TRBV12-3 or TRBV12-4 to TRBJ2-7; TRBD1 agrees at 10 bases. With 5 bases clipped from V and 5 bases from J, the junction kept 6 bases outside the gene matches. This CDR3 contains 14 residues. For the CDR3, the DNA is TGTGCCAGCAGTCGCCGGGACAGGGGTAACGAGCAGTACTTC. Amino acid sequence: CASSRRDRGNEQYF.

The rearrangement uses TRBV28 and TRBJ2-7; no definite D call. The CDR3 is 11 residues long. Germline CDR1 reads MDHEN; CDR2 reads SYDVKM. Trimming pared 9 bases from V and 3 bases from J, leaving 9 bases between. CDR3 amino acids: CASCGFYEQYF. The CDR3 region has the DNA TGTGCCAGTTGTGGGTTCTACGAGCAGTACTTC. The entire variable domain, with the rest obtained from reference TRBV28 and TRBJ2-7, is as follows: DVKVTQSSRYLVKRTGEKVFLECVQDMDHENMFWYRQDPGLGLRLIYFSYDVKMKEKGDIPEGYSVSREKKERFSLILESASTNQTSMYLCASCGFYEQYFGPGTRLTVT.

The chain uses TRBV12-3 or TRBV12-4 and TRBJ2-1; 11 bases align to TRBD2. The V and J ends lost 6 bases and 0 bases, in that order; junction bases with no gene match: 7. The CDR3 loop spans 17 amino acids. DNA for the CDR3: TGTGCCAGCAGCCTGGGACTAGCGGAGGGCTCCTACAATGAGCAGTTCTTC. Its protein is CASSLGLAEGSYNEQFF.

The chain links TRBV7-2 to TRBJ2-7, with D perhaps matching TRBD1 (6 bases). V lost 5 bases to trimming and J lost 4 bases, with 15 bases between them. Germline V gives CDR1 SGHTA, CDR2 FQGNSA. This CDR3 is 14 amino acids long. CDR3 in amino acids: CASSPEGVIYEQYF. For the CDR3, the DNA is TGTGCCAGCAGCCCCGAGGGGGTTATTTACGAGCAGTACTTC.

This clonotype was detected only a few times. The CDR3 nucleotides are TGTGCCAGCAGCCTCCAGGGGGGTACGCAGTATTTT. Amino acid sequence: CASSLQGGTQYF. The chain employs TRBV7-3 and TRBJ2-3; D perhaps matches TRBD1 (7 bases). The CDR3 has 12 amino acids. With 5 bases removed from V and 8 bases from J, the gap between germline ends came to 11 bases. Germline lookup yields CDR1 SGHTA and CDR2 FQGTGA.

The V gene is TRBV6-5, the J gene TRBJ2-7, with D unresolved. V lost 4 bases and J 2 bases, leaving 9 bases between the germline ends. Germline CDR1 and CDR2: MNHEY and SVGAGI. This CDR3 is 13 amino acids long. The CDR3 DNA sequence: TGTGCCAGCAGTTCTGGGGAAACCTACGAGCAGTACTTC. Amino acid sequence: CASSSGETYEQYF.

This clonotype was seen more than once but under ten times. CDR3: CASSEGGQGRAEKLFF. The CDR3 coding sequence is TGTGCCAGCAGTGAAGGTGGCCAGGGACGGGCTGAAAAACTGTTTTTT. The chain uses TRBV2 and TRBJ1-4; TRBD1 might be the D (5 bases). V was trimmed by 1 base and J by 7 bases, leaving 16 bases between them. Germline loops: CDR1 SNHLY, CDR2 FYNNEI. The CDR3 is 16 amino acids.

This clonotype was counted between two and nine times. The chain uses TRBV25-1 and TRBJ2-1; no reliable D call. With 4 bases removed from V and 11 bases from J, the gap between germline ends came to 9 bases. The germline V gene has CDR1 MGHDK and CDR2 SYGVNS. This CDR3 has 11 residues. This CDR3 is CASSVTSKQFF. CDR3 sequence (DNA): TGTGCCAGCAGTGTCACATCTAAGCAGTTCTTC.

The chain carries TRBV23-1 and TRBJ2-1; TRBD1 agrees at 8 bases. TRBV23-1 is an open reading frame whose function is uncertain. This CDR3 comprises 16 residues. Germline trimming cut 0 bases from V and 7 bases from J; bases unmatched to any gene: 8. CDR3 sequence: CASSQSGQGAPNEQFF. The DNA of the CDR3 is TGCGCCAGCAGTCAATCGGGGCAGGGGGCGCCTAATGAGCAGTTCTTC.

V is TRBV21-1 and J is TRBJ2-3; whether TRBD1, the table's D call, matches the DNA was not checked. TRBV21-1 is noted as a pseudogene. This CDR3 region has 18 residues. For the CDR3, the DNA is TGTGCCAGCAGCAAGATCCCCCTCGGACAGGGAGGGACAGATACGCAGTATTTT. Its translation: CASSKIPLGQGGTDTQYF.

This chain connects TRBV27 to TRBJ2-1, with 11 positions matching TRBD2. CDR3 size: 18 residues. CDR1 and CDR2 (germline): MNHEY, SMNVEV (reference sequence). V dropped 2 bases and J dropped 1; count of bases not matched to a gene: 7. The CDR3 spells CASSLRTSGRLSYNEQFF. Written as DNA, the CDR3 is TGTGCCAGCAGTTTACGTACTAGCGGGAGACTGTCCTACAATGAGCAGTTCTTC.

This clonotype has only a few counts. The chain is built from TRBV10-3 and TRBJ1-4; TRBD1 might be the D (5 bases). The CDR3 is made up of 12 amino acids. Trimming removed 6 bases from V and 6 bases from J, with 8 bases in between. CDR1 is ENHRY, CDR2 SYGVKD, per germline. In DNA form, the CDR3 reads TGTGCCATCAGGGGGCTGGATGAAAAACTGTTTTTT. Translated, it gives CAIRGLDEKLFF.

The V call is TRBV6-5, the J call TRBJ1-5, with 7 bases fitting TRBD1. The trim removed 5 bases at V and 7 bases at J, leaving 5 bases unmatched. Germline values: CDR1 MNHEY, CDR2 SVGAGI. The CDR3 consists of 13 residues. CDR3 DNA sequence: TGTGCCAGCAGTAGACAGGGCGGCCAGCCCCAGCATTTT. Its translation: CASSRQGGQPQHF.

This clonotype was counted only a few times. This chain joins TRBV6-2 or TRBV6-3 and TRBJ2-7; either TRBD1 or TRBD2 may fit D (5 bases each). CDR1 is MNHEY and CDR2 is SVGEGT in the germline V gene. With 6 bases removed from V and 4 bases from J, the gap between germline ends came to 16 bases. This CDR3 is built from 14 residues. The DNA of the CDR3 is TGTGCCAGCAGCCAAGACAGCCGGGGTTACGAGCAGTACTTC. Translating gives CASSQDSRGYEQYF.

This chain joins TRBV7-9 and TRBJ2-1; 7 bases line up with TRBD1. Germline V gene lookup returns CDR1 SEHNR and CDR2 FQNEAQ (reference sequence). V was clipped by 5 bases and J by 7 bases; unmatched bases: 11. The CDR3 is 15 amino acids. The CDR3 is CASSKGTESTNEQFF. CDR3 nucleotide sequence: TGTGCCAGCAGCAAAGGGACAGAAAGTACAAATGAGCAGTTCTTC.

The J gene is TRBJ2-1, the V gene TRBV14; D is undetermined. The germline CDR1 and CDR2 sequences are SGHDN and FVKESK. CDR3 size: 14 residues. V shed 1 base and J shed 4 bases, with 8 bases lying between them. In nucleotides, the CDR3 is TGTGCCAGCAGCCAAGGGGGTTCTTACAATGAGCAGTTCTTC. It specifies CASSQGGSYNEQFF.

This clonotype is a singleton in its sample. The CDR3 region has the DNA TGTGCCAGCAGTTCCCCCGGGACTAGCGGGAGAGCAGATACGCAGTATTTT. This sequence encodes CASSSPGTSGRADTQYF. V gene TRBV28 combines with J gene TRBJ2-3; TRBD2 matches 14 bases. Germline values: CDR1 MDHEN, CDR2 SYDVKM. The junction had 7 bases not matched to a gene; V was cut back by 4 bases and J by 4 bases. This CDR3 spans 17 amino acids. The variable domain in full, completed from reference TRBV28 and TRBJ2-3, reads DVKVTQSSRYLVKRTGEKVFLECVQDMDHENMFWYRQDPGLGLRLIYFSYDVKMKEKGDIPEGYSVSREKKERFSLILESASTNQTSMYLCASSSPGTSGRADTQYFGPGTRLTVL.

CDR3 loop: CSAEDMGTEAFF. The CDR3 bases are TGCAGTGCTGAGGACATGGGCACTGAAGCTTTCTTT. The rearrangement uses TRBV20-1 and TRBJ1-1, with D tentatively TRBD1 (5 bases). V lost 5 bases and J 4 bases, leaving 11 bases between the germline ends. CDR3 length: 12 amino acids. Germline loops: CDR1 DFQATT, CDR2 SNEGSKA (reference sequence).

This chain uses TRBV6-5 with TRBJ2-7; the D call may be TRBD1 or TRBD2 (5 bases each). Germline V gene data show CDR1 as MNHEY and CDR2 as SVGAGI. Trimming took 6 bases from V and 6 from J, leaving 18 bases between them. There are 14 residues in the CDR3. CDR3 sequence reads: CASSPTRGPTEQYF. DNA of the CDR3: TGTGCCAGCAGCCCCACTAGGGGCCCCACCGAGCAGTACTTC.

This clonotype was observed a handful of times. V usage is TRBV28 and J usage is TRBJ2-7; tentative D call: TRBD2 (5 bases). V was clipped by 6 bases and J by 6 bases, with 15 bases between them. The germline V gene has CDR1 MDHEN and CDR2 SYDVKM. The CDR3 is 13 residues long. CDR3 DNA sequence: TGTGCCAGCAGCTCCCCAGGACTGTCCGAGCAGTACTTC. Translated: CASSSPGLSEQYF.